This T cell receptor beta chain was sequenced in a study of beta chain features in type 1 diabetes. Findings and limits, study-wide: In comparison with healthy donors, patients had naive, central memory and Treg TCRB repertoires that appeared more similar.

Germline-derived CDR1 and CDR2 are SGHRS and YFSETQ. The CDR3 has 15 residues. J was trimmed by 6 bases and V by 6 bases; bases with no gene match: 5. Every isolated RNA sample was fully reverse transcribed, so sequencing captured expressed TCRB transcripts. Clones were sequenced by immunoSEQ multiplex PCR, and TCRdb holds only the in-frame ones, with some missing. The sample contains about 42,000 clones, approximately 49% of which appear only once. Blood was collected once per donor into heparin, averaging about 110 mL. Via CD45RO/CCR7/CD25/CD127/CD95/CD27, cells of the CD4+ naive, central memory, regulatory and stem cell-like memory subsets were sorted. A few counts support this clone. The antigen remains unidentified.

The sample consisted of stem cell memory CD4+ T cells from blood. The source of this sequence is a woman in her thirties in good health. The V and J genes are TRBV5-1 and TRBJ2-1; 14 nucleotides agree with TRBD2. The CDR3 DNA reads as TGCGCCAGCAACAGACTAGCGGGAGGGTTCAATGAGCAGTTCTTC. The encoded protein is CASNRLAGGFNEQFF.